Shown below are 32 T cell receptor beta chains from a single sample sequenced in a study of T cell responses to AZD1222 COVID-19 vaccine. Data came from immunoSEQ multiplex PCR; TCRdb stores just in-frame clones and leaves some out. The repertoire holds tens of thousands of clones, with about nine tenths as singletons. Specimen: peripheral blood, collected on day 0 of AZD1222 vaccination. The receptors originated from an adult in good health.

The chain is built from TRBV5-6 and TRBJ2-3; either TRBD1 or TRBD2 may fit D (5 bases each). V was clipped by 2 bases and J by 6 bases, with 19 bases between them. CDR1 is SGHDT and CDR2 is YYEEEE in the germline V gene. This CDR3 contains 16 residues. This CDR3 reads CASSFGSGTAHDTQYF. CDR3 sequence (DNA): TGTGCCAGCAGCTTTGGTTCAGGGACGGCCCATGATACGCAGTATTTT. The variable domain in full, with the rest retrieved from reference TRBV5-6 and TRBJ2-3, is DAGVTQSPTHLIKTRGQQVTLRCSPKSGHDTVSWYQQALGQGPQFIFQYYEEEERQRGNFPDRFSGHQFPNYSSELNVNALLLGDSALYLCASSFGSGTAHDTQYFGPGTRLTVL.

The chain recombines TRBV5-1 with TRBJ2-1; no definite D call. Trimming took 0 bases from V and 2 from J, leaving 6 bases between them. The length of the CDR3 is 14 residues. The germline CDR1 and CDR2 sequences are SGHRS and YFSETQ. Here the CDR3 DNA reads TGCGCCAGCAGCTTGGCCGGCGCCTACAATGAGCAGTTCTTC. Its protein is CASSLAGAYNEQFF.

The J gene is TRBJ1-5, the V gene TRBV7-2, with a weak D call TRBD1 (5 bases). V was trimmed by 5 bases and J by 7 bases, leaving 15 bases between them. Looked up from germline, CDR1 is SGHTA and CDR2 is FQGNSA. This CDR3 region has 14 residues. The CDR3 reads CASSPVQGVQPQHF. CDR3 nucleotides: TGTGCCAGCAGCCCCGTCCAGGGTGTACAGCCCCAGCATTTT. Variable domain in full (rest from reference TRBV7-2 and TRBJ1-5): GAGVSQSPSNKVTEKGKDVELRCDPISGHTALYWYRQSLGQGLEFLIYFQGNSAPDKSGLPSDRFSAERTGGSVSTLTIQRTQQEDSAVYLCASSPVQGVQPQHFGDGTRLSIL.

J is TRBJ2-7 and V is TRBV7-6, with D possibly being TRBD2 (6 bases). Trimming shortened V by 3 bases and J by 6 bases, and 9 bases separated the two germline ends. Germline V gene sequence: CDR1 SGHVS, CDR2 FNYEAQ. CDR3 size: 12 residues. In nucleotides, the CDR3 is TGTGCCAGCAGCTTGTCGGGGGTCGAGCAGTACTTC. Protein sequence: CASSLSGVEQYF.

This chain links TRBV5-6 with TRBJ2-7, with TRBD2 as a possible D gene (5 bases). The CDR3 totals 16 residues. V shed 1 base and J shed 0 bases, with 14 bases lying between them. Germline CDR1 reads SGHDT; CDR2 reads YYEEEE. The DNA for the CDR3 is TGTGCCAGCAGCTTGACCCCCCGGGAAAACTCCTACGAGCAGTACTTC. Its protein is CASSLTPRENSYEQYF.

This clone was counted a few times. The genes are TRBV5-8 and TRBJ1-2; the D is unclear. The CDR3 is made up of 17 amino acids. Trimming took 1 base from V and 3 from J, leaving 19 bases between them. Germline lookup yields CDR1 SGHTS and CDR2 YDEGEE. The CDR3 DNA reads TGTGCCAGCAGCTTGTCCCGGGGAGCCCTTCGGGACTATGGCTACACCTTC. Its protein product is CASSLSRGALRDYGYTF.

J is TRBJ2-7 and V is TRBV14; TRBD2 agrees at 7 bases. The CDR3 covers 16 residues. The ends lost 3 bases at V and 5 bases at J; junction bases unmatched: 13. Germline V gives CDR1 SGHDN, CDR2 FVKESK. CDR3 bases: TGTGCCAGCAGCCAGCTAGGGAGGGGAGCAAAGGACGAGCAGTACTTC. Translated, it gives CASSQLGRGAKDEQYF.

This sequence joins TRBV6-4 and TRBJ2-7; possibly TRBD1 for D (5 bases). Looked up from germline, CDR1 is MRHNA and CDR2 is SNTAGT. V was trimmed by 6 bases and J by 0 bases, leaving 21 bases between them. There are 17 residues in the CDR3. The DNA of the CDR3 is TGTGCCAGCAGATTATACCACAGGCGAGAGGCCTCCTACGAGCAGTACTTC. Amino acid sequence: CASRLYHRREASYEQYF.

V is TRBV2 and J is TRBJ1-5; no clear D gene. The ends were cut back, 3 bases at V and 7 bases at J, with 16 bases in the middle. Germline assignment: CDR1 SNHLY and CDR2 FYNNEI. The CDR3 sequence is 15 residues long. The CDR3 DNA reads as TGTGCCAGCAGTGATTACGGGTACAGTGCCCAGCCCCAGCATTTT. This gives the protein CASSDYGYSAQPQHF.

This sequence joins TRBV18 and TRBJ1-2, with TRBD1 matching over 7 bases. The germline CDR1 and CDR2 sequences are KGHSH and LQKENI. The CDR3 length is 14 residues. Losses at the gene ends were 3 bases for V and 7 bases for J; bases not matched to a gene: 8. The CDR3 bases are TGTGCCAGCTCACCGTCGGGACAGACTGCTGGCTACACCTTC. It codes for CASSPSGQTAGYTF.

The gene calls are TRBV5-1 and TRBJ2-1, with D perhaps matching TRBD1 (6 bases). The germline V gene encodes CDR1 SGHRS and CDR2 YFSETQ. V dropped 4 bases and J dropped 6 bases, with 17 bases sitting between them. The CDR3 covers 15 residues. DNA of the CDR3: TGCGCCAGCAGCCCGACAGGAAGCGTGGTCAATGAGCAGTTCTTC. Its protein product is CASSPTGSVVNEQFF.

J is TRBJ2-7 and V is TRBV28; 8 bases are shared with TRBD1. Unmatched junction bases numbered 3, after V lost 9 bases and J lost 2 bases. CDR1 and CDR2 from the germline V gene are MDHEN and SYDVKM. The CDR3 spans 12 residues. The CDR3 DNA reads TGTGCCAGTAGACAGGGGACCTACGAGCAGTACTTC. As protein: CASRQGTYEQYF.

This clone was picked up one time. CDR3 nucleotide sequence: TGTGCCATCAGTGAAAGGGCCTCCTACGAGCAGTACTTC. It encodes CAISERASYEQYF. The gene calls are TRBV10-3 and TRBJ2-7, with unresolved D. Per germline, CDR1 ENHRY and CDR2 SYGVKD. The CDR3 spans 13 residues. V was shortened by 3 bases and J by 0 bases, with 6 bases between the two germline ends.

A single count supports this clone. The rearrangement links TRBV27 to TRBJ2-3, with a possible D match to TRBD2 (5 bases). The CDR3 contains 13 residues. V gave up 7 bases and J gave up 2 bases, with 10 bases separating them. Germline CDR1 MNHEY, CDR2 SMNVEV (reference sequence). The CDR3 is CASKEGNTDTQYF. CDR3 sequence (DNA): TGTGCCAGCAAAGAGGGTAACACAGATACGCAGTATTTT.

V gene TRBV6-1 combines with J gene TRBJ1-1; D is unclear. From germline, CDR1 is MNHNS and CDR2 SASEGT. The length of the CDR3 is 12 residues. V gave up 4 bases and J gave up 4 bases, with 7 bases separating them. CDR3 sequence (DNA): TGTGCCAGCAGTGGGATAGCCACTGAAGCTTTCTTT. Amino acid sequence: CASSGIATEAFF.

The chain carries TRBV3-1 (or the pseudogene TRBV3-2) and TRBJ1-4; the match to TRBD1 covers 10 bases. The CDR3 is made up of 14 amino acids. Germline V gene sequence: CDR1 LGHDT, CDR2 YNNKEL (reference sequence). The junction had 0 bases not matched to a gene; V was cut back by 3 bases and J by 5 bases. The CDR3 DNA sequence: TGTGCCAGCAGCCAGGGACAGGGGAATGAAAAACTGTTTTTT. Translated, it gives CASSQGQGNEKLFF.

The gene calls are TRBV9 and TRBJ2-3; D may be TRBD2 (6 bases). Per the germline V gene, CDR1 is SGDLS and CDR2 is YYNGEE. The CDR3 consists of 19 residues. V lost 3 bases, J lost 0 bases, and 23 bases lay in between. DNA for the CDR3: TGTGCCAGCAGCGGACAAAATACATTGGGACTGGCTAGCACAGATACGCAGTATTTT. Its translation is CASSGQNTLGLASTDTQYF.

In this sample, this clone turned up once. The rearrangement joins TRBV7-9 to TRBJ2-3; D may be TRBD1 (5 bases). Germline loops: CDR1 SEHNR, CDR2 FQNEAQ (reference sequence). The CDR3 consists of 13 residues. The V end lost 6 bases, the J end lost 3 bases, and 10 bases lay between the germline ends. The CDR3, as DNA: TGTGCCAGCAGTTCTAAGGGGACAGATACGCAGTATTTT. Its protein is CASSSKGTDTQYF.

The CDR3 DNA follows: TGCAGTGCTAGAGTAGGGTTAGCCCAGCATTTT. Its translation: CSARVGLAQHF. The J gene is TRBJ1-5, the V gene TRBV20-1, with unresolved D. Germline-derived CDR1 and CDR2 are DFQATT and SNEGSKA (reference sequence). The V end lost 1 base, the J end lost 11 bases, and 9 bases lay between the germline ends. There are 11 residues in the CDR3.

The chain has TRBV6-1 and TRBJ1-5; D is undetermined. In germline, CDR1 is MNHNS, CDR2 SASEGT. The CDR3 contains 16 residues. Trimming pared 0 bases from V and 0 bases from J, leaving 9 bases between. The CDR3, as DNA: TGTGCCAGCAGTGAAGCGCTGTCACTTAGCAATCAGCCCCAGCATTTT. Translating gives CASSEALSLSNQPQHF.

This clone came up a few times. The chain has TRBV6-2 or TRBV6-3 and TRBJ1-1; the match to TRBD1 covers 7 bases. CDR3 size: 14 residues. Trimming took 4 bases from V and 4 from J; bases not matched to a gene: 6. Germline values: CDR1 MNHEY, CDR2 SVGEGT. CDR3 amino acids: CASSFNRGPTEAFF. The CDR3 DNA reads TGTGCCAGCAGTTTCAACAGGGGTCCCACTGAAGCTTTCTTT.

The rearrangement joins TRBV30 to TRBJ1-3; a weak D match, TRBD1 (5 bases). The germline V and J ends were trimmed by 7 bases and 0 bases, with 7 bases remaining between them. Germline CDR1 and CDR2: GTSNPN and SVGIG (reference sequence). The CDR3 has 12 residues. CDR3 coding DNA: TGTGCCTCGGGGCGCTCTGGAAACACCATATATTTT. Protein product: CASGRSGNTIYF.

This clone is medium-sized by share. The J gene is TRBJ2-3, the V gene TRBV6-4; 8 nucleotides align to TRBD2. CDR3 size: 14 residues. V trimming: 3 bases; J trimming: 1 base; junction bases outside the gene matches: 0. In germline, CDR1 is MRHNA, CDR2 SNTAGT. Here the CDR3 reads CASSEAGGTDTQYF. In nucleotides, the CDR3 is TGTGCCAGCAGTGAAGCGGGGGGCACAGATACGCAGTATTTT.

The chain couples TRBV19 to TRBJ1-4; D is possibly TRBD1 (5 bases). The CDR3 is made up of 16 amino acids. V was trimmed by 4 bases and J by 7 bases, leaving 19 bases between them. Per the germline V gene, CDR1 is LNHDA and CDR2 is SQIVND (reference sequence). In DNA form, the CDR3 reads TGTGCCAGTAGTACGTTATCAGGACAAGGAGGTGAAAAACTGTTTTTT. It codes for CASSTLSGQGGEKLFF.

CDR3 amino acids: CASRAVGGHSNTEAFF. Written as DNA, the CDR3 is TGTGCCAGCAGGGCCGTGGGGGGGCACTCGAACACTGAAGCTTTCTTT. The chain joins TRBV28 to TRBJ1-1; weak D call: TRBD1 (6 bases). Deletions cut 6 bases from V and 1 base from J, with 18 bases between. Per the germline V gene, CDR1 is MDHEN and CDR2 is SYDVKM. There are 16 residues in the CDR3.

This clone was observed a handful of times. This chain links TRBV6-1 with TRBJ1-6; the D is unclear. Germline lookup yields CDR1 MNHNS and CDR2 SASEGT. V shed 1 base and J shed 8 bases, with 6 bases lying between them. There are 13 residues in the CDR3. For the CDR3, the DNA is TGTGCCAGCAGTGAAGATGGGGATTCACCCCTCCACTTT. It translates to CASSEDGDSPLHF.

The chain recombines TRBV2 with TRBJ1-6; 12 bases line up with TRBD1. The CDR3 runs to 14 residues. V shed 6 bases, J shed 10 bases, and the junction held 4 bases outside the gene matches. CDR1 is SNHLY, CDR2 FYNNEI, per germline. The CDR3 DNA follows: TGTGCCAGCAGCCTCGGGACAGGGGGCTCACCCCTCCACTTT. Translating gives CASSLGTGGSPLHF.

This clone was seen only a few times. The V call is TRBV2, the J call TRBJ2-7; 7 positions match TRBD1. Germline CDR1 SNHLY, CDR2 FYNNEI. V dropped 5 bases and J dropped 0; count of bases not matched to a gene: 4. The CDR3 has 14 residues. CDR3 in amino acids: CASSTTGSSYEQYF. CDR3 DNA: TGTGCCAGCAGTACGACAGGGAGCTCCTACGAGCAGTACTTC.

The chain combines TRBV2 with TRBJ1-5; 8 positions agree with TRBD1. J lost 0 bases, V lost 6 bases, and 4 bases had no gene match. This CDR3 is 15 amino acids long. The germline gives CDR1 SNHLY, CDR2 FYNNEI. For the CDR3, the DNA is TGTGCCAGCAGCGGGACAGGCCCTAGCAATCAGCCCCAGCATTTT. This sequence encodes CASSGTGPSNQPQHF.

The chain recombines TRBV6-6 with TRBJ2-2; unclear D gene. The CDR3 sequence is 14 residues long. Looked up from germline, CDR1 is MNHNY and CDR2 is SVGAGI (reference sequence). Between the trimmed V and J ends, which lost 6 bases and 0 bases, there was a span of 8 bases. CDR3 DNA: TGTGCCAGCAGAAATACAGCGAACACCGGGGAGCTGTTTTTT. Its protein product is CASRNTANTGELFF.

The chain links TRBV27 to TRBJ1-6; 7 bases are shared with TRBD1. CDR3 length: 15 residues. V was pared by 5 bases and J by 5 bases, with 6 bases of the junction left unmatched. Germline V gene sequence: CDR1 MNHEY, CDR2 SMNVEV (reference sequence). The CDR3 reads CASSETGDDNSPLHF. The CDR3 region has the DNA TGTGCCAGCAGTGAAACAGGGGATGATAATTCACCCCTCCACTTT.

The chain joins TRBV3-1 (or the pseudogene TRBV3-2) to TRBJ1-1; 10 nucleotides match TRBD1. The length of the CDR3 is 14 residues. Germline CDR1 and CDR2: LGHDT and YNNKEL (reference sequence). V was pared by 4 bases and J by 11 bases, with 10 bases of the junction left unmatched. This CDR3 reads CASSRGTGEEVAFF. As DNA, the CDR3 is TGTGCCAGCAGCCGCGGGACAGGGGAGGAGGTTGCTTTCTTT.